Each of the 27 T cell receptor beta chains below was sequenced from the same sample in a study of T-cell reconstitution after alpha-beta-depleted transplantation in children. The TCRbeta library incorporated unique molecular identifiers. MiXCR, run by TCRdb on the PCR reads, gives a single entry per CDR3 protein. The sample carries about 400,000 distinct CDR3 sequences, 20% recorded once. The sample was PBMCs from the stem cell graft donor, taken from the stem cell graft. Every receptor here comes from a human donor who donated a stem cell graft to a child with acute myeloid leukemia.

The chain couples TRBV12-3 or TRBV12-4 to TRBJ2-2, with D possibly matching TRBD1 (5 bases). Trimming took 5 bases from V and 6 from J, leaving 19 bases between them. The CDR3 runs to 16 residues. The CDR3, as DNA: TGTGCCAGCAGTCCCCACGGGCTTCAAGGGGCCGGGGAGCTGTTTTTT. It specifies CASSPHGLQGAGELFF.

This clonotype has a count of ten or more. Here the CDR3 reads CSARDLASVADTQYF. CDR3 coding DNA: TGCAGTGCTAGAGATCTAGCTAGCGTTGCAGATACGCAGTATTTT. This chain connects TRBV20-1 to TRBJ2-3, with D perhaps TRBD2 (6 bases). Germline values: CDR1 DFQATT, CDR2 SNEGSKA (reference sequence). The CDR3 spans 15 residues. V gave up 0 bases and J gave up 4 bases, with 14 bases separating them.

This clonotype was observed a handful of times. The V and J genes are TRBV28 and TRBJ2-7; D may correspond to TRBD1 or TRBD2 (5 bases each). The germline V and J ends were trimmed by 3 bases and 3 bases, with 21 bases remaining between them. CDR1 and CDR2 (germline): MDHEN, SYDVKM. The CDR3 covers 17 residues. CDR3 DNA sequence: TGTGCCAGCAGTTTGGTACCCGGGGCCGGGGAAGTCTACGAGCAGTACTTC. Protein product: CASSLVPGAGEVYEQYF. The full variable domain, rest sourced from reference TRBV28 and TRBJ2-7, is DVKVTQSSRYLVKRTGEKVFLECVQDMDHENMFWYRQDPGLGLRLIYFSYDVKMKEKGDIPEGYSVSREKKERFSLILESASTNQTSMYLCASSLVPGAGEVYEQYFGPGTRLTVT.

This clonotype was observed at least ten times. The V gene is TRBV6-2 or TRBV6-3, the J gene TRBJ2-7; the D gene could be TRBD1 or TRBD2 (7 bases each). Trimming cost V 6 bases and J 3 bases, with 15 bases left between them. The V gene's germline CDR1 is MNHEY and CDR2 SVGEGT. The CDR3 covers 14 residues. The CDR3 here is CASSDRAGDYEQYF. CDR3 nucleotide sequence: TGTGCCAGCAGCGACAGGGCGGGGGACTACGAGCAGTACTTC.

The genes are TRBV7-9 and TRBJ2-3; possibly TRBD1 for D (6 bases). Germline V CDR1 and CDR2: SEHNR, FQNEAQ (reference sequence). Deletions cut 1 base from V and 4 bases from J, with 15 bases between. The CDR3 sequence is 16 residues long. The CDR3 is CASSLGVLRQADTQYF. The CDR3 DNA reads TGTGCCAGCAGCTTAGGAGTACTAAGACAGGCAGATACGCAGTATTTT.

This clonotype showed up many times. V usage is TRBV7-2 and J usage is TRBJ2-1, with no clear D. CDR1 is SGHTA and CDR2 is FQGNSA in the germline V gene. This CDR3 contains 15 residues. V was pared by 2 bases and J by 0 bases, with 8 bases between. In nucleotides, the CDR3 is TGTGCCAGCAGCTTATTACGCCGCTCCTACAATGAGCAGTTCTTC. This sequence encodes CASSLLRRSYNEQFF.

This clonotype came up a few times. This chain uses TRBV19 with TRBJ2-1, with 8 bases matching TRBD2. After removal of 1 base from V and 2 bases from J, the junction contained 1 base not matched to a gene. From germline, CDR1 is LNHDA and CDR2 SQIVND (reference sequence). The CDR3 loop spans 15 amino acids. This CDR3 is CASSIAGGTYNEQFF. CDR3 DNA sequence: TGTGCCAGTAGTATAGCGGGAGGGACCTACAATGAGCAGTTCTTC.

The chain has TRBV12-3 or TRBV12-4 and TRBJ1-1; TRBD1 aligns across 7 bases. J was trimmed by 5 bases and V by 6 bases; bases with no gene match: 9. CDR3 length: 14 amino acids. In DNA, the CDR3 is TGTGCCAGCAGGACCTTGGACAGGCGGACTGAAGCTTTCTTT. This sequence encodes CASRTLDRRTEAFF.

The V and J genes are TRBV28 and TRBJ2-3, with 12 bases fitting TRBD2. The CDR3 contains 13 residues. Germline-derived CDR1 and CDR2 are MDHEN and SYDVKM. With V trimmed by 8 bases and J by 9 bases, 6 bases remained unmatched. The chain's CDR3 is CASQTSGRRTQYF. CDR3 in DNA: TGTGCCAGCCAGACTAGCGGGAGAAGAACGCAGTATTTT.

V usage is TRBV14 and J usage is TRBJ2-7; the D gene is possibly TRBD1 (5 bases). The CDR3 length is 15 residues. Germline-derived CDR1 and CDR2 are SGHDN and FVKESK. V was shortened by 7 bases and J by 0 bases, with 16 bases between the two germline ends. The CDR3 DNA reads TGTGCCAGCAAAAGTGGCCAGGGCGGCTCCTACGAGCAGTACTTC. Amino acid sequence: CASKSGQGGSYEQYF.

This clonotype came up a few times. The chain links TRBV19 to TRBJ2-7, with 10 bases fitting TRBD2. V was pared by 0 bases and J by 7 bases, with 9 bases of the junction left unmatched. The CDR3 contains 16 residues. Germline V gene lookup returns CDR1 LNHDA and CDR2 SQIVND (reference sequence). The CDR3: CASSIDLSLAGEEQYF. The CDR3 coding sequence is TGTGCCAGTAGTATAGATCTAAGCCTAGCGGGAGAGGAGCAGTACTTC.

The chain carries TRBV27 and TRBJ2-1, with D perhaps given as TRBD1 or TRBD2 (5 bases each). The CDR3 is made up of 13 amino acids. Looked up from germline, CDR1 is MNHEY and CDR2 is SMNVEV (reference sequence). The V and J ends lost 6 bases and 10 bases respectively, with 16 bases between them. The CDR3 region is CASSSTGTKEQFF. DNA of the CDR3: TGTGCCAGCAGCTCAACCGGGACGAAAGAGCAGTTCTTC.

The chain is built from TRBV27 and TRBJ2-1; 8 bases are shared with TRBD2. CDR3 length: 16 amino acids. Germline V gene lookup returns CDR1 MNHEY and CDR2 SMNVEV (reference sequence). The V gene end was trimmed by 5 bases and the J gene end by 6 bases; junction bases not matched to a gene: 12. CDR3 amino acids: CASSPISGTPTNEQFF. The CDR3 DNA reads as TGTGCCAGCAGTCCCATTAGCGGGACACCCACCAATGAGCAGTTCTTC.

This chain links TRBV24-1 with TRBJ2-1; TRBD2 matches at 12 bases. Germline-derived CDR1 and CDR2 are KGHDR and SFDVKD. The CDR3 is made up of 16 amino acids. V dropped 3 bases and J dropped 2; count of bases not matched to a gene: 1. Here the CDR3 DNA reads TGTGCCACCAGTGATCGGACTAGCGGGACCTACAATGAGCAGTTCTTC. Protein sequence: CATSDRTSGTYNEQFF.

V and J are TRBV6-1 and TRBJ1-1; TRBD1 matches at 8 bases. V trimming: 4 bases; J trimming: 6 bases; junction bases outside the gene matches: 7. The CDR3 runs 14 residues. The germline V gene has CDR1 MNHNS and CDR2 SASEGT. In DNA, the CDR3 is TGTGCCAGCAGTGGGCAGGGGGCTTGGGCTGAAGCTTTCTTT. This codes for CASSGQGAWAEAFF.

This clonotype was recorded a few times. V usage is TRBV6-5 and J usage is TRBJ2-7, with 7 positions matching TRBD1. CDR1 is MNHEY and CDR2 is SVGAGI in the germline V gene. The CDR3 is 14 residues long. With 5 bases clipped from V and 3 bases from J, the junction kept 7 bases outside the gene matches. DNA for the CDR3: TGTGCCAGCAGTCGGGACAGATCAAACTACGAGCAGTACTTC. Translation gives CASSRDRSNYEQYF.

This clonotype was counted once. The chain links TRBV5-1 to TRBJ2-7; D gene unclear. The CDR3 spans 15 residues. Germline V gene lookup returns CDR1 SGHRS and CDR2 YFSETQ. Between the trimmed V and J ends, which lost 1 base and 4 bases, there was a span of 15 bases. The CDR3 sequence is CASSLLPSPSYEQYF. The CDR3 DNA follows: TGCGCCAGCAGCTTGCTACCCTCTCCCTCTTACGAGCAGTACTTC.

CDR3 DNA sequence: TGTGCCAGCAGCTGGAACCCCACAGATACGCAGTATTTT. This encodes CASSWNPTDTQYF. This chain links TRBV7-2 with TRBJ2-3; D gene uncertain. Germline values: CDR1 SGHTA, CDR2 FQGNSA. The V and J ends lost 4 bases and 2 bases respectively, with 7 bases between them. The CDR3 is 13 amino acids.

This clonotype has more than one count but fewer than ten. The CDR3 nucleotides read TGTGCCAGCGGCTGGGCAGATACGCAGTATTTT. This sequence encodes CASGWADTQYF. This chain joins TRBV12-3 or TRBV12-4 and TRBJ2-3; D unresolved. The CDR3 is 11 amino acids. V lost 8 bases and J lost 4, with 7 bases in between.

The rearrangement links TRBV28 to TRBJ2-5; D may be TRBD2 (6 bases). CDR1 and CDR2 from the germline V gene are MDHEN and SYDVKM. Deletions cut 7 bases from V and 1 base from J, with 13 bases between. The CDR3 runs to 14 residues. In DNA, the CDR3 is TGTGCCAGCATGAAAAGAGCGGGCCAAGAGACCCAGTACTTC. Its translation is CASMKRAGQETQYF.

In this sample, this clonotype turned up a few times. The rearrangement joins TRBV20-1 to TRBJ2-1; 8 positions match TRBD2. Germline V gene sequence: CDR1 DFQATT, CDR2 SNEGSKA (reference sequence). Germline trimming cut 0 bases from V and 7 bases from J; bases unmatched to any gene: 5. The CDR3 has 14 residues. CDR3 residues: CSAREGTRYNEQFF. The CDR3 DNA reads TGCAGTGCTAGAGAGGGGACTAGATATAATGAGCAGTTCTTC.

This rearrangement joins TRBV2 to TRBJ2-3, with D tentatively TRBD2 (5 bases). This CDR3 spans 13 amino acids. The germline V gene has CDR1 SNHLY and CDR2 FYNNEI. V was cut by 6 bases and J by 5 bases, with 12 bases left in between. The CDR3 DNA sequence: TGTGCCAGCAGATGGGGTAGCGTAGATACGCAGTATTTT. Encoded protein: CASRWGSVDTQYF.

This clonotype was detected only a few times. The chain has TRBV5-5 and TRBJ2-5; D might be TRBD2 (6 bases). V gave up 6 bases and J gave up 5 bases, with 17 bases separating them. Germline V CDR1 and CDR2: SGHKS, YYEKEE (reference sequence). The CDR3 length is 14 residues. CDR3 bases: TGTGCCAGCAATGGCGGGAAAACATGGGAGACCCAGTACTTC. Its translation: CASNGGKTWETQYF. Drawing the rest from reference TRBV5-5 and TRBJ2-5, the complete variable domain is DAGVTQSPTHLIKTRGQQVTLRCSPISGHKSVSWYQQVLGQGPQFIFQYYEKEERGRGNFPDRFSARQFPNYSSELNVNALLLGDSALYLCASNGGKTWETQYFGPGTRLLVL.

The chain links TRBV15 to TRBJ2-7, with D possibly matching TRBD1 (5 bases). Trimming shortened V by 6 bases and J by 3 bases, and 12 bases separated the two germline ends. Germline V lookup: CDR1 LNHNV, CDR2 YYDKDF (reference sequence). The CDR3 consists of 13 residues. CDR3 loop: CATRTVGIYEQYF. The DNA of the CDR3 is TGTGCCACCAGGACAGTGGGAATCTACGAGCAGTACTTC. Combining the CDR3 with reference TRBV15 and TRBJ2-7 gives the whole variable domain DAMVIQNPRYQVTQFGKPVTLSCSQTLNHNVMYWYQQKSSQAPKLLFHYYDKDFNNEADTPDNFQSRRPNTSFCFLDIRSPGLGDTAMYLCATRTVGIYEQYFGPGTRLTVT.

The rearrangement uses TRBV2 and TRBJ2-7; 9 nucleotides match TRBD2. The CDR3 totals 16 residues. Germline CDR1 and CDR2: SNHLY and FYNNEI. The V segment lost 6 bases and the J segment 7 bases; nucleotides outside the gene matches: 16. The CDR3 loop reads CASRAIRTASGVEQYF. CDR3 nucleotides: TGTGCCAGCAGGGCGATAAGGACGGCTAGCGGGGTTGAGCAGTACTTC. The whole variable domain, remainder taken from reference TRBV2 and TRBJ2-7, is EPEVTQTPSHQVTQMGQEVILRCVPISNHLYFYWYRQILGQKVEFLVSFYNNEISEKSEIFDDQFSVERPDGSNFTLKIRSTKLEDSAMYFCASRAIRTASGVEQYFGPGTRLTVT.

This clonotype was counted a few times. The chain joins TRBV5-1 to TRBJ1-1; D perhaps matches TRBD1 (5 bases). Trimming removed 3 bases at V and 3 bases at J, with 12 bases between. Germline assignment: CDR1 SGHRS and CDR2 YFSETQ. The CDR3 spans 14 residues. CDR3 DNA: TGCGCCAGCAGCTGGGGACCCGGGGACACTGAAGCTTTCTTT. Amino acid sequence: CASSWGPGDTEAFF.

There are a few counts of this clonotype. V gene TRBV29-1 combines with J gene TRBJ2-7; TRBD2 matches 11 bases. Germline CDR1 SQVTM, CDR2 ANQGSEA. This CDR3 spans 14 amino acids. V was pared by 6 bases and J by 1 base, with 5 bases of the junction left unmatched. The CDR3 here is CSVASGRRSYEQYF. DNA for the CDR3: TGCAGCGTCGCTAGCGGGAGGCGGTCCTACGAGCAGTACTTC.